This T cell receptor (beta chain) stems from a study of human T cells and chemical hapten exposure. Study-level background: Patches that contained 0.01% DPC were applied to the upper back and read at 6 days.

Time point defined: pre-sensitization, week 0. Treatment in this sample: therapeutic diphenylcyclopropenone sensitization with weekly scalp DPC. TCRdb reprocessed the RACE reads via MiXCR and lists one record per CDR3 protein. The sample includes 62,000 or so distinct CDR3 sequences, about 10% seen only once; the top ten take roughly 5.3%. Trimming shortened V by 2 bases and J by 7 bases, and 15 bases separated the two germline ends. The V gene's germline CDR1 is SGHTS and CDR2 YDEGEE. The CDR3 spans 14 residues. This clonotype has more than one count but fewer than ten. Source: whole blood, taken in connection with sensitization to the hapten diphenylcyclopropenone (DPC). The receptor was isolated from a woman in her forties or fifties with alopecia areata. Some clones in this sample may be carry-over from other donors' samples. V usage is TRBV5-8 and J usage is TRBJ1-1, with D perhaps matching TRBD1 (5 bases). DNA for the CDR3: TGTGCCAGCAGCTTCCGAAGGGGACGGCTTGAAGCTTTCTTT. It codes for CASSFRRGRLEAFF. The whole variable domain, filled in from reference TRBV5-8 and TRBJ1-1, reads EAGVTQSPTHLIKTRGQQATLRCSPISGHTSVYWYQQALGLGLQFLLWYDEGEERNRGNFPPRFSGRQFPNYSSELNVNALELEDSALYLCASSFRRGRLEAFFGQGTRLTVV.